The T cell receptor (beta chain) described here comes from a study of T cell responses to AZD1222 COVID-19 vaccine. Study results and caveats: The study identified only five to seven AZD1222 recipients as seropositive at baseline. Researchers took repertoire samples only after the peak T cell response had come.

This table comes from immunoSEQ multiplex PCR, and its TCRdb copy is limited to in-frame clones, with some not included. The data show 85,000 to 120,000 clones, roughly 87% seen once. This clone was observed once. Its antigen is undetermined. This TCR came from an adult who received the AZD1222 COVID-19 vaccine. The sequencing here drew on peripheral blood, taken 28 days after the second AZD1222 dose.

CDR3 nucleotide sequence: TGTGCCAGCAGGACTTACGGCTCTGGAAACACCATATATTTT. Amino acid sequence: CASRTYGSGNTIYF. The chain recombines TRBV6-5 with TRBJ1-3, with no clear D. The V end was cut by 6 bases, the J end by 0 bases, with 9 bases between. This CDR3 has 14 residues. Germline V CDR1 and CDR2: MNHEY, SVGAGI.